This T cell receptor beta chain was sequenced in a study of blood T cell repertoires in COVID-19. Study-level information: Specimens from acute and convalescent COVID-19 originated in the United States, Italy and Spain. From T cells, B-cell-depleted T cells, or PBMCs came the material, which was cDNA or gDNA.

Measured with immunoSEQ multiplex PCR; TCRdb has only the in-frame clones, and not every one. Counted here are approximately 320,000 clones, 70% to 90% occurring once; the ten biggest clones make up 7.2%. The CDR3 covers 14 residues. Germline V gene sequence: CDR1 LNHDA, CDR2 SQIVND (reference sequence). V was pared by 7 bases and J by 3 bases, with 6 bases of the junction left unmatched. This chain uses TRBV19 with TRBJ1-5; the match to TRBD1 covers 7 bases. The sequence was obtained from a human donor in a cohort sampled during active COVID-19. Sequencing input: peripheral blood. The CDR3 DNA sequence: TGTGCCAGTATCTTGACAGGGACCAATCAGCCCCAGCATTTT. Amino acid sequence: CASILTGTNQPQHF.